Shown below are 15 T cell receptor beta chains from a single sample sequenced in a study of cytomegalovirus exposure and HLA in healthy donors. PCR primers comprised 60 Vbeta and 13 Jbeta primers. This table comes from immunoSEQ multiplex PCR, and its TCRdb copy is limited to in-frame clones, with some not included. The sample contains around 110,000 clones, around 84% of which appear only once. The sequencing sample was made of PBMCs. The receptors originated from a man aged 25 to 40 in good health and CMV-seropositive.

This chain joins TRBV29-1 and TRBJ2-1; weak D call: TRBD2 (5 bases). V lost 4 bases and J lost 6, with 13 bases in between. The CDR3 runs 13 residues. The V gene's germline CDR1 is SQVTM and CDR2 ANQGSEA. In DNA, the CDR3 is TGCAGCGTTGCCCAGCGACGGGGCAATGAGCAGTTCTTC. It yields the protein CSVAQRRGNEQFF.

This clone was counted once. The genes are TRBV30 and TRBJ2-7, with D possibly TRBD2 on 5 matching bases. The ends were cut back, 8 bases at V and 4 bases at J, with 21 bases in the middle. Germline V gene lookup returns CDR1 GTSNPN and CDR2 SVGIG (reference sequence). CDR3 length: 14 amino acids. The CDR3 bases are TGTGCCCTGGAGGACGGTAGCCGCAAATACGAGCAGTACTTC. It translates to CALEDGSRKYEQYF.

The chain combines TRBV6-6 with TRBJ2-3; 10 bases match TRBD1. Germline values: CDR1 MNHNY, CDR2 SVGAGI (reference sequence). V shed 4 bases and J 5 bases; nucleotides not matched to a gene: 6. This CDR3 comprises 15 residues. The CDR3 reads CASSSGTGVGDTQYF. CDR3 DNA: TGTGCCAGCAGTTCCGGGACAGGGGTGGGAGATACGCAGTATTTT.

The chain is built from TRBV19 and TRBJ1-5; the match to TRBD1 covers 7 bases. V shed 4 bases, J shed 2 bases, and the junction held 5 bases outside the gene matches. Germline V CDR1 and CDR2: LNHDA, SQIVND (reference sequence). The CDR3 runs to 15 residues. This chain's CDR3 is CASSTQGSGNQPQHF. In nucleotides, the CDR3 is TGTGCCAGTAGTACACAGGGGTCAGGCAATCAGCCCCAGCATTTT.

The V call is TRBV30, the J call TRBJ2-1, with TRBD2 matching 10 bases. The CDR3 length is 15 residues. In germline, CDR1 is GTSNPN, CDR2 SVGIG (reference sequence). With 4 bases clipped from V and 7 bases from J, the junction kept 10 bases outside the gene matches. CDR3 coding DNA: TGTGCCTGGACTCCACGACTAGCGGGTCTGAATGAGCAGTTCTTC. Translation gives CAWTPRLAGLNEQFF. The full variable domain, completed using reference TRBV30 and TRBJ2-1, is SQTIHQWPATLVQPVGSPLSLECTVEGTSNPNLYWYRQAAGRGLQLLFYSVGIGQISSEVPQNLSASRPQDRQFILSSKKLLLSDSGFYLCAWTPRLAGLNEQFFGPGTRLTVL.

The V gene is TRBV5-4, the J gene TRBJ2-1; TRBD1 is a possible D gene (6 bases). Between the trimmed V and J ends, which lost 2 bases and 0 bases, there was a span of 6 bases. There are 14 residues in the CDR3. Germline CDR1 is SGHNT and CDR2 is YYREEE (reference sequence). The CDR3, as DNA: TGTGCCAGCAGCTTCAGGGGCTCCTACAATGAGCAGTTCTTC. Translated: CASSFRGSYNEQFF.

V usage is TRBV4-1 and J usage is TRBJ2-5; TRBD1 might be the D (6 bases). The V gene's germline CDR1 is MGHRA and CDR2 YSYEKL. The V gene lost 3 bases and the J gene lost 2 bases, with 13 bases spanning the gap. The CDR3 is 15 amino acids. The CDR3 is CASSQLDSYQETQYF. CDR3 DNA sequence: TGCGCCAGCAGCCAGCTGGACAGTTATCAAGAGACCCAGTACTTC.

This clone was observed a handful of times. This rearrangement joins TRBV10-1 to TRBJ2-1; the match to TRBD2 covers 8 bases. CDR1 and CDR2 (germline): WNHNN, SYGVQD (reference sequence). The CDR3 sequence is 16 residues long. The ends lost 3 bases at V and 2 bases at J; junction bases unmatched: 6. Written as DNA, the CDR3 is TGCGCCAGCAGTGAAGAGCGGGGGTACACCTACAATGAGCAGTTCTTC. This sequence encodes CASSEERGYTYNEQFF.

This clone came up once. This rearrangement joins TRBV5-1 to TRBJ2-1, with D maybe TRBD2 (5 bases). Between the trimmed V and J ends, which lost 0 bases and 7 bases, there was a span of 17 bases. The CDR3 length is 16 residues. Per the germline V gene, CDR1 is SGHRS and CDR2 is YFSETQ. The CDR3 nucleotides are TGCGCCAGCAGCTTGGCCGAAACGGGGTGGCTGAATGAGCAGTTCTTC. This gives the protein CASSLAETGWLNEQFF.

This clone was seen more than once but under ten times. The CDR3 DNA sequence: TGTGCCAGCAGTTTAAGTGCGGGGTACAGAACGGAGTACGTC. It specifies CASSLSAGYRTEYV. The V call is TRBV28, the J call TRBJ2-7; D may be TRBD2 (6 bases). Germline V gene data show CDR1 as MDHEN and CDR2 as SYDVKM. The CDR3 sequence is 14 residues long. V was cut by 2 bases and J by 11 bases, with 19 bases left in between.

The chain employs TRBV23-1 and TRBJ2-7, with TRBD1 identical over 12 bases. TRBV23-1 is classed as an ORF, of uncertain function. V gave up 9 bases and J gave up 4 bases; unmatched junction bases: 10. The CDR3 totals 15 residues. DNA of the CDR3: TGCGCCAGGAAAACCGGGACAGGGGGCGGTTACGAGCAGTACTTC. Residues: CARKTGTGGGYEQYF.

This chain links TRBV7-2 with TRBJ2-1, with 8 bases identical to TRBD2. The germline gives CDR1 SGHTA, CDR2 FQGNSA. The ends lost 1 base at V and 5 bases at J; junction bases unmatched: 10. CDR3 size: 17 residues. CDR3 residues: CASSLVGMSGSHNEQFF. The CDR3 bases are TGTGCCAGCAGCTTAGTAGGTATGAGCGGGAGCCACAATGAGCAGTTCTTC.

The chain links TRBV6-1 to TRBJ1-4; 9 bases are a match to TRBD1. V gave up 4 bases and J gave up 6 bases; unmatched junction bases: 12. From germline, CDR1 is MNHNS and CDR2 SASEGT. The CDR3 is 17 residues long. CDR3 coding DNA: TGTGCCAGCAGTGCGTACGTCGGGACAGGGAGAGATGAAAAACTGTTTTTT. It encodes CASSAYVGTGRDEKLFF.

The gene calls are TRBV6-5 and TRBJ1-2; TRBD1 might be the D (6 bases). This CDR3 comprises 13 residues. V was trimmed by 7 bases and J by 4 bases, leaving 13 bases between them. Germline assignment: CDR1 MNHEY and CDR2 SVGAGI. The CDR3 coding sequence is TGTGCCAGCAACCCTACAGGGCGCTATGGCTACACCTTC. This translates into CASNPTGRYGYTF.

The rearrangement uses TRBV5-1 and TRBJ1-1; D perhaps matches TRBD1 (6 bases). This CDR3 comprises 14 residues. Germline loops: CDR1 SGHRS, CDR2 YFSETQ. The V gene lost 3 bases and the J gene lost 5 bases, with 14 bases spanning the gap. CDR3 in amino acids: CASSWGNRATEAFF. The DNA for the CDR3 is TGCGCCAGCAGCTGGGGGAACAGGGCTACTGAAGCTTTCTTT.